Listed below are T cell receptor beta chains from one sample, sequenced in a study of T cell responses to AZD1222 COVID-19 vaccine. Using immunoSEQ multiplex PCR, the repertoire was profiled, and TCRdb retains in-frame clones only, with some absent. The profile covers about 39,000 clones, with 80% to 90% appearing a single time and under 30% taken by the ten largest. The source was peripheral blood, collected 28 days after the second dose of the MenACWY control vaccine. These receptors were collected from an adult who received the MenACWY meningococcal vaccine as a control. CDR3s include the opening cysteine and the closing phenylalanine or tryptophan. The D gene is left open where the match is weak. Only some rows state a clone size, as once, few, many or a class for expanded clones.

clone_size j_call v_call d_call cdr3_aa cdr3_nt
. TRBJ2-7 TRBV18 TRBD1 CASSKTGTGVDEQYF TGTGCCAGCTCAAAAACCGGGACAGGGGTCGACGAGCAGTACTTC
once TRBJ1-2 TRBV7-9 TRBD1 CASSLGTGRGYTF TGTGCCAGCAGCTTAGGGACAGGGAGAGGCTACACCTTC
. TRBJ2-5 TRBV10-3 . CAISESQGETQYF TGTGCCATCAGTGAGTCGCAGGGGGAGACCCAGTACTTC
. TRBJ1-2 TRBV18 TRBD1 CASSPTARDRQGYTF TGTGCCAGCTCACCGACAGCTAGGGACAGACAAGGCTACACCTTC
. TRBJ2-1 TRBV12-3/TRBV12-4 . CASSHRTEQFF TGTGCCAGCAGTCACAGGACAGAACAGTTCTTC
. TRBJ2-5 TRBV10-1 . CASGEETQYF TGCGCCAGCGGAGAAGAGACCCAGTACTTC
. TRBJ2-1 TRBV28 . CASRQREGDNEQFF TGTGCCAGCAGGCAGAGGGAGGGGGACAATGAGCAGTTCTTC
. TRBJ2-7 TRBV30 . CAWSPGVYEQYF TGTGCCTGGAGTCCCGGCGTCTACGAGCAGTACTTC
. TRBJ1-2 TRBV30 . CAWSMGINYGYTF TGTGCCTGGAGCATGGGCATCAACTATGGCTACACCTTC
. TRBJ2-5 TRBV15 . CATSRVGFGETQYF TGTGCCACCAGCAGAGTAGGGTTTGGGGAGACCCAGTACTTC
few TRBJ1-1 TRBV24-1 . CATRGSGGSATEAFF TGTGCCACCAGGGGTTCGGGCGGCTCGGCCACTGAAGCTTTCTTT
. TRBJ1-3 TRBV27 . CASSLYPSGSGNTIYF TGTGCCAGCAGTTTATATCCCTCGGGGTCTGGAAACACCATATATTTT
. TRBJ2-2 TRBV29-1 . CSVGHTGELFF TGCAGCGTAGGTCACACCGGGGAGCTGTTTTTT
once TRBJ1-6 TRBV27 . CASSFWDKSSSLHF TGTGCCAGCAGTTTTTGGGACAAGTCTTCGTCCCTCCACTTT
. TRBJ1-5 TRBV5-6 TRBD1 CASSYGTGLYSNQPQHF TGTGCCAGCAGCTACGGGACAGGGCTTTATAGCAATCAGCCCCAGCATTTT
once TRBJ1-4 TRBV19 TRBD1 CASRSQGEEKLFF TGTGCCAGTAGAAGCCAGGGGGAAGAAAAACTGTTTTTT
. TRBJ2-7 TRBV28 . CASSPGTKTYEQYF TGTGCCAGCAGCCCTGGGACAAAGACCTACGAGCAGTACTTC
. TRBJ2-3 TRBV28 TRBD1 CASSSGGADTQYF TGTGCCAGCAGTTCAGGGGGTGCAGATACGCAGTATTTT
. TRBJ2-7 TRBV28 . CASRLTGSYEQYF TGTGCCAGCAGACTGACAGGCTCCTACGAGCAGTACTTC
. TRBJ1-5 TRBV10-1 . CASSESGSVRLNSNQPQHF TGCGCCAGCAGTGAATCGGGGTCCGTCAGGTTGAACAGCAATCAGCCCCAGCATTTT
few TRBJ2-1 TRBV6-2/TRBV6-3 TRBD2 CASSYLSGRRNEQFF TGTGCCAGCAGTTATTTAAGCGGGAGAAGGAATGAGCAGTTCTTC
. TRBJ2-7 TRBV25-1 TRBD1 CASSEIGTGFYEQYF TGTGCCAGCAGTGAAATTGGGACAGGGTTCTACGAGCAGTACTTC
. TRBJ2-7 TRBV5-4 TRBD2 CASQEREGNYEQYF TGTGCCAGCCAGGAGCGGGAGGGAAACTACGAGCAGTACTTC
once TRBJ2-2 TRBV28 . CASSLQIGELFF TGTGCCAGCAGTTTACAAATCGGGGAGCTGTTTTTT
. TRBJ1-1 TRBV6-5 . CASVGESFKAFF TGTGCCAGCGTTGGGGAATCGTTTAAAGCTTTCTTT
. TRBJ2-5 TRBV7-2 . CASSLGGVATQYF TGTGCCAGCAGCTTAGGAGGGGTGGCAACCCAGTACTTC
. TRBJ2-2 TRBV5-1 . CASSPSGNTGELFF TGCGCCAGTTCTCCGTCGGGGAACACCGGGGAGCTGTTTTTT
. TRBJ1-2 TRBV30 . CAWSERGPTYGYTF TGTGCCTGGAGTGAGCGGGGGCCGACCTATGGCTACACCTTC
. TRBJ1-3 TRBV9 . CASSPAGTNGNTIYF TGTGCCAGCAGCCCCGCCGGGACAAATGGAAACACCATATATTTT